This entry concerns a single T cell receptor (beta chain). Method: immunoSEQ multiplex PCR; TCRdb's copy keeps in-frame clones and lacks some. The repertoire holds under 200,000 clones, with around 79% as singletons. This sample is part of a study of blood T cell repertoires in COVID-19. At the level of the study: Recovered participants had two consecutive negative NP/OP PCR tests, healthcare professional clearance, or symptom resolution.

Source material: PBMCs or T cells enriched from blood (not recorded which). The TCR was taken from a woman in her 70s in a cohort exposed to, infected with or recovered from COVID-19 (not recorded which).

In DNA form, the CDR3 reads TGTGCCAGCAGCCTACCCCCGGGTTCTGGGGCCAACGTCCTGACTTTC. Translation gives CASSLPPGSGANVLTF. The chain combines TRBV5-4 with TRBJ2-6, with no clear D. Trimming pared 4 bases from V and 1 base from J, leaving 12 bases between. CDR1 is SGHNT and CDR2 is YYREEE in the germline V gene (reference sequence). This CDR3 contains 16 residues.